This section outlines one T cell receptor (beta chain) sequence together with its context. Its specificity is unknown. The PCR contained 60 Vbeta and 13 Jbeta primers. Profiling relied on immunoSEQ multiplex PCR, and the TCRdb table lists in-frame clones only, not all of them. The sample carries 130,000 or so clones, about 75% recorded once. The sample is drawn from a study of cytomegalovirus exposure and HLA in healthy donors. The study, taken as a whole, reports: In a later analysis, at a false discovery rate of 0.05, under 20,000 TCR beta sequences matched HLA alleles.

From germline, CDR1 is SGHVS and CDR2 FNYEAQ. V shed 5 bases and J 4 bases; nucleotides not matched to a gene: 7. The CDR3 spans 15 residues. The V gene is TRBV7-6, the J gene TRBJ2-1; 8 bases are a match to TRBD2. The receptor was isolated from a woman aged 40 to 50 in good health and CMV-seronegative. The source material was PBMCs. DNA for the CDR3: TGTGCCAGCAGCCGACGGGGGGGACCATACAATGAGCAGTTCTTC. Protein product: CASSRRGGPYNEQFF.